The following is a TCR beta chain sequence with its context. Its antigen remains unknown. Treatment specified: oral pan-JAK inhibitor, 5-10 mg twice daily. Sorting separated CD4+ and CD8+ T cells out of PBMCs. CDR1 is SGDLS, CDR2 YYNGEE, per germline. V was cut by 0 bases and J by 2 bases, with 11 bases left in between. The CDR3 runs 16 residues. The sequencing template was cDNA reverse transcribed from extracted RNA. The data were produced by immunoSEQ multiplex PCR, yet TCRdb's version contains in-frame clones alone and is incomplete. The sample carries 100,000 to 150,000 clones, under 65% recorded once. The data were taken from a study of CD8+ T cells in alopecia areata. Findings and caveats of the study: Numerous expanded lesional clones remained in scalp and blood during tofacitinib.

The receptor comes from a human donor with alopecia areata. This specimen was CD4+ T cells sorted from blood, taken at week 4, from a patient treated with tofacitinib. This sequence joins TRBV9 and TRBJ2-2, with no clear D. The CDR3 sequence is CASSVGYAINTGELFF. The CDR3 region has the DNA TGTGCCAGCAGCGTAGGCTATGCGATTAACACCGGGGAGCTGTTTTTT.